This T cell receptor (beta chain) emerged from a study of cytomegalovirus exposure and HLA in healthy donors. Study details: An earlier analysis identified 120 million or so unique TCR beta sequences in about 179 million T cells. Most donors, around 81% of over 350 genotyped, fell in the Caucasian-associated ancestry cluster.

Whole-study results and caveats: Analysis was carried out at a later point, and it linked a missense DCLRE1C variant to TCR beta V- and J-gene trimming. A further, later analysis showed that HLA-associated TCR beta chains (compared with equally common others) were more clonally expanded.

Researchers ran the PCR with 60 Vbeta and 13 Jbeta primers. The repertoire was sequenced with immunoSEQ multiplex PCR; TCRdb's copy has only in-frame clones and lacks some. The sample contains 150,000 to 250,000 clones, around 78% of which appear only once. In its sample, this clone was seen once. Its antigen is unknown. The identical CDR3 is also encoded by other nucleotide sequences in the sample. CDR1 and CDR2 (germline): SNHLY, FYNNEI. J was trimmed by 7 bases and V by 4 bases; bases with no gene match: 1. The CDR3 spans 13 residues. The sequence came from a man aged 30-40 years in good health and CMV-seronegative. Sequencing was performed on PBMCs. The V and J genes are TRBV2 and TRBJ1-5, with TRBD1 identical over 10 bases. Written as DNA, the CDR3 is TGTGCCAGCAGTGGGACAGGGGGACAGCCCCAGCATTTT. This encodes CASSGTGGQPQHF. The full variable domain, completed using reference TRBV2 and TRBJ1-5, is EPEVTQTPSHQVTQMGQEVILRCVPISNHLYFYWYRQILGQKVEFLVSFYNNEISEKSEIFDDQFSVERPDGSNFTLKIRSTKLEDSAMYFCASSGTGGQPQHFGDGTRLSIL.